The T cell receptor beta chain described here comes from a study of tumor-infiltrating lymphocytes in localized non-small cell lung cancer. General study findings and limits: Only some patients had TCR sequencing, depending on available tissue.

A word on this clone: Its cognate antigen is unknown.

The CDR3 loop spans 13 amino acids. Germline V gene sequence: CDR1 SNHLY, CDR2 FYNNEI. The V and J ends lost 4 bases and 2 bases respectively, with 8 bases between them. The protocol was immunoSEQ multiplex PCR, while the TCRdb copy is restricted to in-frame clones and leaves out a portion. The sample contains about 24,000 clones, roughly 64% of which appear only once. The receptor was isolated from a human donor with non-small cell lung cancer. Source material: lung tumor tissue. The rearrangement links TRBV2 to TRBJ1-1; D is ambiguous. In nucleotides, the CDR3 is TGTGCCAGCAGTGTTAACGGTAACACTGAAGCTTTCTTT. Its translation: CASSVNGNTEAFF.